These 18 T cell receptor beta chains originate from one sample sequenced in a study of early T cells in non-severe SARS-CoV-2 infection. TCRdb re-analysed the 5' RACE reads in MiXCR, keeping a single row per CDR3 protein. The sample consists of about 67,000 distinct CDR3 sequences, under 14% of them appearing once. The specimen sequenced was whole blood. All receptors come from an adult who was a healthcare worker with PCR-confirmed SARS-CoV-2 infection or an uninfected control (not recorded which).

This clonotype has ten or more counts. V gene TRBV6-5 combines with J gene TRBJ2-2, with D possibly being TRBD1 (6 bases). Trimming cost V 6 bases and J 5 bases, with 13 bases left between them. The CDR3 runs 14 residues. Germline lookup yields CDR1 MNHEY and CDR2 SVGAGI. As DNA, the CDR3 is TGTGCCAGCAGCCGACTCCAGGGGACCGGGGAGCTGTTTTTT. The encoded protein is CASSRLQGTGELFF.

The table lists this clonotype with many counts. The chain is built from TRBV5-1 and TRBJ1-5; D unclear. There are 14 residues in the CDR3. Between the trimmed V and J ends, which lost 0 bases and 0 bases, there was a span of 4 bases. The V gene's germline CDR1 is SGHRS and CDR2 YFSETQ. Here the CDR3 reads CASSLDSSNQPQHF. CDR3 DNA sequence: TGCGCCAGCAGCTTGGACAGTAGCAATCAGCCCCAGCATTTT.

The CDR3 loop is CASSIRGREQYF. CDR3 bases: TGCGCCAGCAGCATACGGGGGCGTGAGCAGTACTTC. The V call is TRBV5-1, the J call TRBJ2-7; D may correspond to TRBD1 or TRBD2 (6 bases each). The V end was cut by 4 bases, the J end by 7 bases, with 12 bases between. The CDR3 has 12 amino acids. Germline CDR1 SGHRS, CDR2 YFSETQ.

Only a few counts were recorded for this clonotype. In DNA, the CDR3 is TGCGCCAGCAGCCAAGGGTTCCAAGCGGGAGGGCCGAGAAACATTCAGTACTTC. It is translated as CASSQGFQAGGPRNIQYF. This chain links TRBV4-1 with TRBJ2-4, with TRBD2 matching 10 bases. There are 18 residues in the CDR3. V lost 1 base, J lost 6 bases, and 12 bases stayed unmatched. Germline lookup yields CDR1 MGHRA and CDR2 YSYEKL.

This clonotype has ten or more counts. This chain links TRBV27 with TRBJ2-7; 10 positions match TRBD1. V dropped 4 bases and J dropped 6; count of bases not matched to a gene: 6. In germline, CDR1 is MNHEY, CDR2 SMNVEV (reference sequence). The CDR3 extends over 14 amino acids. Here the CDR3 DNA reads TGTGCCAGCAGTTCCCGGGACAGGGGCGGCGAGCAGTACTTC. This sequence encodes CASSSRDRGGEQYF.

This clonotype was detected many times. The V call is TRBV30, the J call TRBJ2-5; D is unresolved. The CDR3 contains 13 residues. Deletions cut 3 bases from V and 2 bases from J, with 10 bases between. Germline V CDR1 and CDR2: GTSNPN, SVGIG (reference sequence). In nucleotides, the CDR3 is TGTGCCTGGAGCAGTGGTTCTCAAGAGACCCAGTACTTC. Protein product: CAWSSGSQETQYF.

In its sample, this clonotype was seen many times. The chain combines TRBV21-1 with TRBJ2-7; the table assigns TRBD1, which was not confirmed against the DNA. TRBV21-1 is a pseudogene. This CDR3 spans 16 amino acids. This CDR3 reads CASSARGRARSYEQYF. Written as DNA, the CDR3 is TGTGCCAGCAGCGCCCGGGGGCGGGCCCGGTCCTACGAGCAGTACTTC.

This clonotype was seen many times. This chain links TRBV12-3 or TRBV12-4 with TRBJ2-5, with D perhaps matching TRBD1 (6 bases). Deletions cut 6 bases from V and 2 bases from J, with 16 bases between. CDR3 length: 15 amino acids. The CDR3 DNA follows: TGTGCCAGCAGCTTTTCATACGGACAGCAAGAGACCCAGTACTTC. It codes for CASSFSYGQQETQYF.

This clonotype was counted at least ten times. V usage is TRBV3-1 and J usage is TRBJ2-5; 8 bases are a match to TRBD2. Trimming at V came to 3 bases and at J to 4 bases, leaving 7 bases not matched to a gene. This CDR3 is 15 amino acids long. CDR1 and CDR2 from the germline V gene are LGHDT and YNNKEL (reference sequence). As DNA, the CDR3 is TGTGCCAGCAGCCATTCTCAAACTAGCGGAGAGACCCAGTACTTC. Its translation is CASSHSQTSGETQYF.

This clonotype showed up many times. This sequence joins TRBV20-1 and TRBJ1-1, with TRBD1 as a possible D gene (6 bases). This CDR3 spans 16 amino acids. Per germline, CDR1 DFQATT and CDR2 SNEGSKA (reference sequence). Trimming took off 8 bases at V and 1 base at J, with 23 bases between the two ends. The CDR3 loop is CSPPGGRGLRNTEAFF. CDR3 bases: TGCAGTCCTCCCGGAGGCAGGGGTCTTCGGAACACTGAAGCTTTCTTT.

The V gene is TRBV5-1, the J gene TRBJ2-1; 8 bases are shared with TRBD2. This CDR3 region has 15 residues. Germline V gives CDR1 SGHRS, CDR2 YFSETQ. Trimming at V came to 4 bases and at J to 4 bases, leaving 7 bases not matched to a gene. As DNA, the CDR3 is TGCGCCAGCAGCCCCAGCTTAGCGGGGTACAATGAGCAGTTCTTC. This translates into CASSPSLAGYNEQFF.

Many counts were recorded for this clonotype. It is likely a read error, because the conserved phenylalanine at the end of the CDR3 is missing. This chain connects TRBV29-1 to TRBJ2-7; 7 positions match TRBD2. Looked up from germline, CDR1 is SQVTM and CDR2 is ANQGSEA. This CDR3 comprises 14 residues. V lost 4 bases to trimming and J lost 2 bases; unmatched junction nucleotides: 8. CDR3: CSVGSLRETYEQYS. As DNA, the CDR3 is TGCAGCGTTGGGTCTCTGCGGGAGACCTACGAGCAGTACTCC.

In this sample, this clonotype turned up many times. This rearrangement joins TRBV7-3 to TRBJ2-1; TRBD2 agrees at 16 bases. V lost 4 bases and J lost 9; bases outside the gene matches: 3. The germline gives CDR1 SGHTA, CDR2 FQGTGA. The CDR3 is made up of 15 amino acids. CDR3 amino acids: CASSSGLAGGGEQFF. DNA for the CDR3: TGTGCCAGCAGCTCGGGACTAGCGGGAGGGGGTGAGCAGTTCTTC. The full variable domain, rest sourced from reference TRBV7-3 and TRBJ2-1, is GAGVSQTPSNKVTEKGKYVELRCDPISGHTALYWYRQSLGQGPEFLIYFQGTGAADDSGLPNDRFFAVRPEGSVSTLKIQRTERGDSAVYLCASSSGLAGGGEQFFGPGTRLTVL.

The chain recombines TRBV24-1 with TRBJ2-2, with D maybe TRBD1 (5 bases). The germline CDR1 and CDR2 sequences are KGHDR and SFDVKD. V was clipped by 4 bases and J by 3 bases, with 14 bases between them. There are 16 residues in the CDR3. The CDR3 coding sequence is TGTGCCACCAGTGACCCCTGGGCCAGGGACACCGGGGAGCTGTTTTTT. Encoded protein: CATSDPWARDTGELFF.

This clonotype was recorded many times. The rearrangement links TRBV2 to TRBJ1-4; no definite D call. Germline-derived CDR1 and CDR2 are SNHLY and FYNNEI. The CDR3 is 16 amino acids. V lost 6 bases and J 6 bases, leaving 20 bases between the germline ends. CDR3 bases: TGTGCCAGCAGGTCGAGCTTGGGGTCTCCGGATGAAAAACTGTTTTTT. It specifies CASRSSLGSPDEKLFF.

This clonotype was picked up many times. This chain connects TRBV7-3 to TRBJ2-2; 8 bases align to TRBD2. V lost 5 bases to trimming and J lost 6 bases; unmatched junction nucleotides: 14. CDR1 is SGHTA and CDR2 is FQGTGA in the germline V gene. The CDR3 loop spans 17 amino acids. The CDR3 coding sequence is TGTGCCAGCAGCCCAATGGCGGGAGGAGGGCTATCCGGGGAGCTGTTTTTT. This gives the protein CASSPMAGGGLSGELFF.

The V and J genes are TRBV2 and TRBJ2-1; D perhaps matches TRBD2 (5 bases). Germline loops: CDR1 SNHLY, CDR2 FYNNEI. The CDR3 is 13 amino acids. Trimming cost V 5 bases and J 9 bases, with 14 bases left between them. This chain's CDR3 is CASSKGLEGEQFF. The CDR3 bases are TGTGCCAGCAGTAAAGGACTGGAAGGTGAGCAGTTCTTC. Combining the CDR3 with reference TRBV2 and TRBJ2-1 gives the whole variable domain EPEVTQTPSHQVTQMGQEVILRCVPISNHLYFYWYRQILGQKVEFLVSFYNNEISEKSEIFDDQFSVERPDGSNFTLKIRSTKLEDSAMYFCASSKGLEGEQFFGPGTRLTVL.

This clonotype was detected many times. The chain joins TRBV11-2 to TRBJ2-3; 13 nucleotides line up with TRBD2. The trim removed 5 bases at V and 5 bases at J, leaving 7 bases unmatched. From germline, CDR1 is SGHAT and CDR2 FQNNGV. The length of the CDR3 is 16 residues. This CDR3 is CASSPTSGRIVDTQYF. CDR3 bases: TGTGCCAGCAGCCCGACTAGCGGGAGGATCGTAGATACGCAGTATTTT.